These 6 T cell receptor beta chains share one sample of origin, sequenced in a study of blood T cell repertoires in COVID-19. Sequencing was performed with immunoSEQ multiplex PCR; in TCRdb, only in-frame clones are kept and a portion is missing. The table shows around 160,000 clones, with around 81% occurring only once. What was sequenced was peripheral blood. The receptors derive from a human donor with acute or convalescent COVID-19. The donor label of this sample is uncertain.

V and J are TRBV3-1 (or the pseudogene TRBV3-2) and TRBJ1-6; D remains ambiguous. Germline V gene data show CDR1 as LGHDT and CDR2 as YNNKEL (reference sequence). The CDR3 is 15 residues long. V shed 5 bases and J shed 1 base, with 9 bases lying between them. DNA for the CDR3: TGTGCCAGCAGCTCGGTATTGTCCTATAATTCACCCCTCCACTTT. Translation gives CASSSVLSYNSPLHF.

The CDR3 DNA reads TGTGCCAGCAGTGTGGGGACAGGGGGAGGTCAGCCCCAGCATTTT. Its translation is CASSVGTGGGQPQHF. The rearrangement joins TRBV2 to TRBJ1-5; 11 bases align to TRBD1. J lost 6 bases, V lost 4 bases, and 5 bases had no gene match. The germline CDR1 and CDR2 sequences are SNHLY and FYNNEI. This CDR3 is built from 15 residues.

This clone appeared a few times. The V and J genes are TRBV6-2 or TRBV6-3 and TRBJ1-1, with unresolved D. Trimming stripped 0 bases from V and 5 bases from J, with 7 bases between. CDR1 MNHEY and CDR2 SVGEGT come from the germline V gene. CDR3 length: 13 amino acids. CDR3 loop: CASSYSGGTEAFF. The CDR3 DNA is TGTGCCAGCAGTTACTCGGGAGGGACTGAAGCTTTCTTT.

The CDR3 nucleotides read TGTGCCAGCAGCCAACAAACCCGGGGTTCACCCCTCCACTTT. Translated: CASSQQTRGSPLHF. The genes are TRBV14 and TRBJ1-6; D gene unclear. V gave up 2 bases and J gave up 9 bases, with 11 bases separating them. CDR3 size: 14 residues. The germline V gene encodes CDR1 SGHDN and CDR2 FVKESK.

V is TRBV4-1 and J is TRBJ1-5; TRBD1 agrees at 11 bases. V was clipped by 1 base and J by 9 bases; unmatched bases: 2. This CDR3 spans 14 amino acids. Per the germline V gene, CDR1 is MGHRA and CDR2 is YSYEKL. This CDR3 is CASSQGTGGSPQHF. CDR3 nucleotides: TGCGCCAGCAGCCAAGGGACAGGGGGCTCGCCCCAGCATTTT.

The chain combines TRBV5-5 with TRBJ1-1; TRBD1 might be the D (6 bases). The CDR3 consists of 13 residues. Trimming stripped 4 bases from V and 1 base from J, with 8 bases between. CDR1 is SGHKS and CDR2 is YYEKEE in the germline V gene (reference sequence). The DNA for the CDR3 is TGTGCCAGCAGCGTGACAGGGAACACTGAAGCTTTCTTT. Translation gives CASSVTGNTEAFF.